What follows are 13 T cell receptor beta chains derived from one specimen sequenced in a study of shared clonotypes between healthy human individuals. Method: immunoSEQ multiplex PCR; TCRdb's copy keeps in-frame clones and lacks some. The sample has roughly 2,500,000 clones, roughly 93% seen once. Sequencing was performed on naive CD4+ T cells from PBMCs. The subset: CD45RA+ positively selected. The receptor source for this set is a man aged 18 to 30 in good health. Some clones in this sample may be carry-over from other donors' samples.

V and J are TRBV27 and TRBJ2-1; tentatively, D is TRBD2 (6 bases). The CDR3 is 15 residues long. Germline V gene sequence: CDR1 MNHEY, CDR2 SMNVEV (reference sequence). Trimming pared 7 bases from V and 2 bases from J, leaving 15 bases between. As DNA, the CDR3 is TGTGCCAGCACCATGCTAGCGACCCCCTACAATGAGCAGTTCTTC. It specifies CASTMLATPYNEQFF.

V usage is TRBV9 and J usage is TRBJ2-7, with D possibly TRBD2 on 6 matching bases. The CDR3 is 15 amino acids. The germline V gene has CDR1 SGDLS and CDR2 YYNGEE. V gave up 0 bases and J gave up 2 bases, with 12 bases separating them. The CDR3 spells CASSVATGRTYEQYF. The CDR3 DNA reads TGTGCCAGCAGCGTAGCTACCGGGAGAACCTACGAGCAGTACTTC.

The chain couples TRBV7-7 to TRBJ2-1; 7 nucleotides agree with TRBD2. Germline V lookup: CDR1 SSHAT, CDR2 FNYEAQ (reference sequence). This CDR3 contains 13 residues. With 1 base clipped from V and 10 bases from J, the junction kept 4 bases outside the gene matches. In nucleotides, the CDR3 is TGTGCCAGCAGCTTAGGCGGGAGAGGAGAGCAGTTCTTC. It specifies CASSLGGRGEQFF.

The rearrangement uses TRBV7-3 and TRBJ2-5; possible D gene TRBD1, 6 bases. CDR1 and CDR2 from the germline V gene are SGHTA and FQGTGA. V lost 3 bases to trimming and J lost 5 bases, with 13 bases between them. The CDR3 extends over 14 amino acids. CDR3 DNA sequence: TGTGCCAGCAGCTTCAGGGGTGGTCCCGAGACCCAGTACTTC. Its protein is CASSFRGGPETQYF.

The gene calls are TRBV10-3 and TRBJ1-1; D is uncertain. Per the germline V gene, CDR1 is ENHRY and CDR2 is SYGVKD. The CDR3 spans 15 residues. Trimming removed 7 bases at V and 0 bases at J, with 15 bases between. This CDR3 is CAITESEGLNTEAFF. The CDR3 region has the DNA TGTGCCATCACCGAATCGGAGGGTTTGAACACTGAAGCTTTCTTT.

The J gene is TRBJ1-2, the V gene TRBV19; D gene unclear. This CDR3 spans 13 amino acids. Germline CDR1 reads LNHDA; CDR2 reads SQIVND (reference sequence). V shed 5 bases and J shed 4 bases, with 11 bases lying between them. The CDR3 DNA reads as TGTGCCAGTAGTCAGCAGAGTAGCTATGGCTACACCTTC. This encodes CASSQQSSYGYTF. Using reference TRBV19 and TRBJ1-2 for the parts outside the CDR3, the full variable domain is DGGITQSPKYLFRKEGQNVTLSCEQNLNHDAMYWYRQDPGQGLRLIYYSQIVNDFQKGDIAEGYSVSREKKESFPLTVTSAQKNPTAFYLCASSQQSSYGYTFGSGTRLTVV.

This chain links TRBV27 with TRBJ2-6, with 12 bases lining up with TRBD1. The germline gives CDR1 MNHEY, CDR2 SMNVEV (reference sequence). V lost 2 bases to trimming and J lost 3 bases; unmatched junction nucleotides: 11. The CDR3 is 20 amino acids. This CDR3 is CASSLGSGQGAWFGANVLTF. The CDR3 DNA follows: TGTGCCAGCAGTTTAGGGTCGGGACAGGGGGCCTGGTTTGGGGCCAACGTCCTGACTTTC.

The chain is built from TRBV5-4 and TRBJ1-2; D is possibly TRBD1 (6 bases). Trimming left V 0 bases short and J 4 bases short, with 13 bases between. The CDR3 runs 15 residues. Germline CDR1 is SGHNT and CDR2 is YYREEE (reference sequence). CDR3 sequence reads: CASSLGDRPSYGYTF. The CDR3 nucleotides read TGTGCCAGCAGCTTGGGAGACAGGCCGAGCTATGGCTACACCTTC.

This clone was counted a few times. The rearrangement links TRBV6-6 to TRBJ1-2; TRBD1 agrees at 8 bases. Germline assignment: CDR1 MNHNY and CDR2 SVGAGI (reference sequence). This CDR3 is 13 amino acids long. V shed 4 bases, J shed 4 bases, and the junction held 2 bases outside the gene matches. The CDR3 is CASSSTGVYGYTF. CDR3 DNA sequence: TGTGCCAGCAGTTCGACAGGGGTCTATGGCTACACCTTC.

The chain employs TRBV19 and TRBJ2-3, with D possibly matching TRBD2 (6 bases). Trimming removed 7 bases at V and 4 bases at J, with 15 bases between. The length of the CDR3 is 14 residues. CDR1 and CDR2 from the germline V gene are LNHDA and SQIVND (reference sequence). The CDR3 is CASTSWGVADTQYF. The CDR3 bases are TGTGCCAGTACCTCTTGGGGGGTGGCAGATACGCAGTATTTT.

There are a few counts of this clone. The rearrangement joins TRBV4-1 to TRBJ1-1, with D tentatively TRBD1 (5 bases). V lost 4 bases, J lost 1 base, and 10 bases lay in between. The germline CDR1 and CDR2 sequences are MGHRA and YSYEKL. This CDR3 is built from 14 residues. The chain's CDR3 is CASSPMTANTEAFF. As DNA, the CDR3 is TGCGCCAGCAGCCCAATGACAGCGAACACTGAAGCTTTCTTT.

Remarks on this clone: Other nucleotide sequences from this sample produce the same CDR3. The chain joins TRBV7-9 to TRBJ2-7; D may match TRBD1 or TRBD2 (5 bases each). The CDR3 runs 15 residues. Trimming stripped 5 bases from V and 2 bases from J, with 16 bases between. The germline V gene has CDR1 SEHNR and CDR2 FQNEAQ (reference sequence). CDR3 in DNA: TGTGCCAGCAGCCTAAGGCAGGGAGCCCCCTACGAGCAGTACTTC. Its translation is CASSLRQGAPYEQYF.

CDR3 sequence reads: CASSLQFNQPQHF. For the CDR3, the DNA is TGTGCCAGCAGTTTACAATTCAATCAGCCCCAGCATTTT. This chain uses TRBV27 with TRBJ1-5; D unclear. The CDR3 consists of 13 residues. Trimming removed 2 bases from V and 3 bases from J, with 5 bases in between. Germline lookup yields CDR1 MNHEY and CDR2 SMNVEV (reference sequence).